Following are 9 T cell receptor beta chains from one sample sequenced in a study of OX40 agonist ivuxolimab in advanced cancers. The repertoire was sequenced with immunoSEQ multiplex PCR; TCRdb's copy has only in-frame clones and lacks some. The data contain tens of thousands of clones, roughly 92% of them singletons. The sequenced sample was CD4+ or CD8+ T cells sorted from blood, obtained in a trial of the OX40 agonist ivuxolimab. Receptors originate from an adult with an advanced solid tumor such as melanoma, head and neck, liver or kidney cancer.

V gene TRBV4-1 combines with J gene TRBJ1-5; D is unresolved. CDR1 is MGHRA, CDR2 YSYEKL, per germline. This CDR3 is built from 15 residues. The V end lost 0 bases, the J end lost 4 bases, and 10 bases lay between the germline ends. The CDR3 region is CASSQDQLANQPQHF. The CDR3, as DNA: TGCGCCAGCAGCCAAGATCAGTTGGCGAATCAGCCCCAGCATTTT.

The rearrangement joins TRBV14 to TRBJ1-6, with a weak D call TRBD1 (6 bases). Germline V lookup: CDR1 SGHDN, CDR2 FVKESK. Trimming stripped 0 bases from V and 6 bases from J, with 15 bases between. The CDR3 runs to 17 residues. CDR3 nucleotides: TGTGCCAGCAGCCAAGATGAGGGATGGACAGCTAATTCACCCCTCCACTTT. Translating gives CASSQDEGWTANSPLHF.

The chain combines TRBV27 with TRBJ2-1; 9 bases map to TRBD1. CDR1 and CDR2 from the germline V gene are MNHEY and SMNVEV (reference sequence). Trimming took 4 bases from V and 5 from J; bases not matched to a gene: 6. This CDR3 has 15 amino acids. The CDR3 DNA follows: TGTGCCAGCAGTTGGGGACAGGGAAAGAACAATGAGCAGTTCTTC. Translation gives CASSWGQGKNNEQFF.

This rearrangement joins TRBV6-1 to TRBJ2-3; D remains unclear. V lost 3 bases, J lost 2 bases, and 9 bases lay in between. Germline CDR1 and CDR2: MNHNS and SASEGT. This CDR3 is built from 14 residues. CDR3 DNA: TGTGCCAGCAGTGAGGAGTCCTTCACAGATACGCAGTATTTT. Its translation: CASSEESFTDTQYF.

In DNA form, the CDR3 reads TGCGCCAGCAGCCAAGGAGATCAGCCCCAGCATTTT. Amino acids: CASSQGDQPQHF. The chain is built from TRBV4-1 and TRBJ1-5; D is ambiguous. Germline CDR1 is MGHRA and CDR2 is YSYEKL. V lost 1 base, J lost 5 bases, and 3 bases lay in between. The CDR3 runs to 12 residues.

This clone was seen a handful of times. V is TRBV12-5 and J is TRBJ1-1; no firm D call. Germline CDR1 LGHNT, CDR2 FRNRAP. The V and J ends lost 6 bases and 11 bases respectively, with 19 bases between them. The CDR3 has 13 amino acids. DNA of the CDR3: TGTGCTAGTGGCCCCGACGGATGGGTTGAGGCTTTCTTT. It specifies CASGPDGWVEAFF.

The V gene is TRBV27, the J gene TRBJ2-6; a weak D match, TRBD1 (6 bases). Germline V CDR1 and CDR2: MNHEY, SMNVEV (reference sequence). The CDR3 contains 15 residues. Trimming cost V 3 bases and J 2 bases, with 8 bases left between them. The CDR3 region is CASSFTGPGANVLTF. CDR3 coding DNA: TGTGCCAGCAGTTTCACAGGGCCTGGGGCCAACGTCCTGACTTTC. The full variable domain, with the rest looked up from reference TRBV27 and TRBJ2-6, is EAQVTQNPRYLITVTGKKLTVTCSQNMNHEYMSWYRQDPGLGLRQIYYSMNVEVTDKGDVPEGYKVSRKEKRNFPLILESPSPNQTSLYFCASSFTGPGANVLTFGAGSRLTVL.

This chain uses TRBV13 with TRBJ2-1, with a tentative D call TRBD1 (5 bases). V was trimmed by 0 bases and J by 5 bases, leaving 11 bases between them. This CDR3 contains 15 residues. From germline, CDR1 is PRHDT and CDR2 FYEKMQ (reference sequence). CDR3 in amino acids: CASSLGLGPNNEQFF. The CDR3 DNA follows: TGTGCCAGCAGCTTAGGTTTGGGGCCCAACAATGAGCAGTTCTTC.

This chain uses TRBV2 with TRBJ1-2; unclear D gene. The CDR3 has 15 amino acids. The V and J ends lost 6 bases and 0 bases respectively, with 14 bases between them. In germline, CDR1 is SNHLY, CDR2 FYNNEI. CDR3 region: CASRYIKTANYGYTF. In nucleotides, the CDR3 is TGTGCCAGCAGATATATTAAGACGGCTAACTATGGCTACACCTTC.